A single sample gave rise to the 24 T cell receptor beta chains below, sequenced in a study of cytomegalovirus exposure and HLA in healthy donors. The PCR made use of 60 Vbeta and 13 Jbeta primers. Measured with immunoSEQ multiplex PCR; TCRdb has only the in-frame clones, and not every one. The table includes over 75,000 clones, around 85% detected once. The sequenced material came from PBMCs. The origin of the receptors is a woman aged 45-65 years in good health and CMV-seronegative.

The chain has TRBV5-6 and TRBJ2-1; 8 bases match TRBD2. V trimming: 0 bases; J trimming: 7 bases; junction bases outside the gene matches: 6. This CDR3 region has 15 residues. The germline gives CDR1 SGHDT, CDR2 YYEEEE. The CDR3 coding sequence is TGTGCCAGCAGCTTGGAAGCGGGAGTGGGGAATGAGCAGTTCTTC. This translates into CASSLEAGVGNEQFF.

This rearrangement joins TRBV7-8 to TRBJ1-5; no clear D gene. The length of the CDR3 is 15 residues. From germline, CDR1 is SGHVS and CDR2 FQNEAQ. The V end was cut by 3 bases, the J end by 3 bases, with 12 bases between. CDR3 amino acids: CASSFLEVDNQPQHF. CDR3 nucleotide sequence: TGTGCCAGCAGCTTCCTGGAGGTTGACAATCAGCCCCAGCATTTT.

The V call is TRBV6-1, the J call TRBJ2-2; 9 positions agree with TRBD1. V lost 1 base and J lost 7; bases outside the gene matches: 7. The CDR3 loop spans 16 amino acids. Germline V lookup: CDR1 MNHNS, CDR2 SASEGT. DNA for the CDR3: TGTGCCAGCAGTGAAGGTACAGGGGGCGCAATCGGGGAGCTGTTTTTT. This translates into CASSEGTGGAIGELFF.

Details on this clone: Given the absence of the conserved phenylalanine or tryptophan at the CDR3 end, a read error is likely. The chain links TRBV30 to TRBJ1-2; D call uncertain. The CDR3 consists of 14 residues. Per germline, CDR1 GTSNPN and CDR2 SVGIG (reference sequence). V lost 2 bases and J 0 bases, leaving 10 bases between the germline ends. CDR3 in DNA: TGTGCCTGGAGTCCCTCTCTGACTAACTATGGCTACACCGTC. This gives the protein CAWSPSLTNYGYTV.

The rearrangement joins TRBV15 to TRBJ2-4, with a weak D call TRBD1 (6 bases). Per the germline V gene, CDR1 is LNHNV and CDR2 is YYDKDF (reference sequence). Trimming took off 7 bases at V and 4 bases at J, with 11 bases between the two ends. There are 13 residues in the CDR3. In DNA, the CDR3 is TGTGCCACCAAGGACAGCGCAAAAAACATTCAGTACTTC. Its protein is CATKDSAKNIQYF.

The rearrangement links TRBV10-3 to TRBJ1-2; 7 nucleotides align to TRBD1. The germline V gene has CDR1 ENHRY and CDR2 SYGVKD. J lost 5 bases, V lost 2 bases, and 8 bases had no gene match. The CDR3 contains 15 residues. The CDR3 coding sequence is TGTGCCATCAGTGAGGGGGCCAGGGGGGTTTATGGCTACACCTTC. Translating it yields CAISEGARGVYGYTF.

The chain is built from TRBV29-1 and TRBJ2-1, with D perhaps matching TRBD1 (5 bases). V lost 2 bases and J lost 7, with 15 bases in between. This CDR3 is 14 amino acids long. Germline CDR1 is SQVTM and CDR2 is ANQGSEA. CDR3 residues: CSVEIGAGLNEQFF. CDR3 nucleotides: TGCAGCGTTGAAATAGGGGCAGGGCTAAATGAGCAGTTCTTC.

CDR3 sequence (DNA): TGTGCCAGTAGTGAGGCAGGGGGTACTAATGAAAAACTGTTTTTT. It codes for CASSEAGGTNEKLFF. This rearrangement joins TRBV19 to TRBJ1-4, with 7 nucleotides matching TRBD1. There are 15 residues in the CDR3. V shed 5 bases, J shed 2 bases, and the junction held 5 bases outside the gene matches. Germline CDR1 and CDR2: LNHDA and SQIVND (reference sequence).

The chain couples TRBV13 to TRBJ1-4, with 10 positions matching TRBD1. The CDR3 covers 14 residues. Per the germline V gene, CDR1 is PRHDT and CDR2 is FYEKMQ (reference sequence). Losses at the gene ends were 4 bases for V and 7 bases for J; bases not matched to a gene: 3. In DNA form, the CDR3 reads TGTGCCAGCAGCTCGGGACAGGGGAGTGAAAAACTGTTTTTT. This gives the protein CASSSGQGSEKLFF.

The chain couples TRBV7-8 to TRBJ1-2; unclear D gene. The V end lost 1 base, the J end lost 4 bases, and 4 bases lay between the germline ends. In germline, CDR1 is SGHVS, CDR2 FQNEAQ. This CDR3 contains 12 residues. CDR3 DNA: TGTGCCAGCAGCTTAGGGGCCTATGGCTACACCTTC. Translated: CASSLGAYGYTF.

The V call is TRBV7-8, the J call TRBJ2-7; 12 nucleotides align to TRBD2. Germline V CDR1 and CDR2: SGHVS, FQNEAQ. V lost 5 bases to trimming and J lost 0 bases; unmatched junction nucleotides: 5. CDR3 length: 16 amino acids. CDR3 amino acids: CASSALAGGLSYEQYF. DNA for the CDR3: TGTGCCAGCAGCGCACTAGCGGGAGGCCTCTCCTACGAGCAGTACTTC.

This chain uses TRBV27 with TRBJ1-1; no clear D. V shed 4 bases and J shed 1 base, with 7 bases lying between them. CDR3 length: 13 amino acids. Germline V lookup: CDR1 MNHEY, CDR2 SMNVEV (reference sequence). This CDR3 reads CASSSTANTEAFF. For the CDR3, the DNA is TGTGCCAGCAGTTCAACAGCGAACACTGAAGCTTTCTTT.

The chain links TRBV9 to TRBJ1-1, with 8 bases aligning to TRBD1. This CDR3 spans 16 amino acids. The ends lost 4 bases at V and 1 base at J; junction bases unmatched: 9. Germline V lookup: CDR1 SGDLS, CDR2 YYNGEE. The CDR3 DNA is TGTGCCAGCAGCCCCCGGACAGGGCTGAAGAACACTGAAGCTTTCTTT. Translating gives CASSPRTGLKNTEAFF.

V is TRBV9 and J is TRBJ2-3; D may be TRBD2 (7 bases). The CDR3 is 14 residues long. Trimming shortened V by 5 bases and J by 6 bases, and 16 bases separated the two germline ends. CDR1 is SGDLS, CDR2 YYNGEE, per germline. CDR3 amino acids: CASSRGAQRDTQYF. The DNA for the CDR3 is TGTGCCAGCAGTCGGGGGGCCCAGAGGGATACGCAGTATTTT.

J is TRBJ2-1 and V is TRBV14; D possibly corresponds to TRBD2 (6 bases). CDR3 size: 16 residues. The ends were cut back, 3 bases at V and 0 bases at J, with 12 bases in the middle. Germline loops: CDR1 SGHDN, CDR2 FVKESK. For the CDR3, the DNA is TGTGCCAGCAGCCACCGGACTATCCGCTCCTACAATGAGCAGTTCTTC. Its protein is CASSHRTIRSYNEQFF.

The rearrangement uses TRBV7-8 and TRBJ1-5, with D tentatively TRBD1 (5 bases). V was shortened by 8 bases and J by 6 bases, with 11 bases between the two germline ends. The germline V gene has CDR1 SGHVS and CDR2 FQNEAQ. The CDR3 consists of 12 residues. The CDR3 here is CASGGMSQPQHF. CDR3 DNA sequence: TGTGCCAGCGGGGGGATGAGTCAGCCCCAGCATTTT.

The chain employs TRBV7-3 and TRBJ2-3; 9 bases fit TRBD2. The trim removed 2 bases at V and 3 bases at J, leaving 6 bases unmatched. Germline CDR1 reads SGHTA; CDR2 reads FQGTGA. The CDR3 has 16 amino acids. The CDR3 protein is CASSLLGGRATDTQYF. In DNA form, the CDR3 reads TGTGCCAGCAGCTTATTGGGCGGGAGGGCTACAGATACGCAGTATTTT.

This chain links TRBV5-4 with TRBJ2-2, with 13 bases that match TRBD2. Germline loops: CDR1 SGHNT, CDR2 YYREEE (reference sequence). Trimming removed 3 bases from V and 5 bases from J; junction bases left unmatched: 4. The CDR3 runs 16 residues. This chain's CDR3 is CASSSGLAGVTGELFF. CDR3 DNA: TGTGCCAGCAGCTCAGGACTAGCGGGAGTTACCGGGGAGCTGTTTTTT.

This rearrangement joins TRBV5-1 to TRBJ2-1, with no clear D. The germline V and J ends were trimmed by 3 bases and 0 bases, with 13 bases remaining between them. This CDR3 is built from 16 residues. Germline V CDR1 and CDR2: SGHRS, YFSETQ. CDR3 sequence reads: CASSSSWASSYNEQFF. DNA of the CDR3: TGCGCCAGCAGCTCCTCCTGGGCGAGCTCCTACAATGAGCAGTTCTTC.

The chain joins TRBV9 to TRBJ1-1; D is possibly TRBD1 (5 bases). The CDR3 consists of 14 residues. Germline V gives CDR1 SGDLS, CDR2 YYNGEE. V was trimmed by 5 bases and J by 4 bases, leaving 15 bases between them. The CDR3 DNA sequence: TGTGCCAGCAGTCTCTCGGGGGGTCGCACTGAAGCTTTCTTT. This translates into CASSLSGGRTEAFF.

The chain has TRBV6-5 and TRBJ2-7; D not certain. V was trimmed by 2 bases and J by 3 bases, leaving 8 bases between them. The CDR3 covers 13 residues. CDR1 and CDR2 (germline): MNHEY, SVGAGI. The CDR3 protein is CASSYPLYYEQYV. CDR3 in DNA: TGTGCCAGCAGTTACCCATTATACTACGAGCAGTACGTC.

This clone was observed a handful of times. The CDR3 protein is CASSLAGTSSIEQFF. The CDR3 DNA follows: TGTGCCAGCAGTTTGGCCGGGACTAGCTCAATAGAGCAGTTCTTC. This chain connects TRBV27 to TRBJ2-1; 9 bases align to TRBD2. Germline V gives CDR1 MNHEY, CDR2 SMNVEV (reference sequence). CDR3 length: 15 amino acids. V trimming: 3 bases; J trimming: 10 bases; junction bases outside the gene matches: 10.

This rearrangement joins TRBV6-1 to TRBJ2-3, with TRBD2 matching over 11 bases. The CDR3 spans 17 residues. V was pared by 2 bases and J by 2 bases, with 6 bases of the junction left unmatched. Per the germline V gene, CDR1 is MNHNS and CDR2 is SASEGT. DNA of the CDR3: TGTGCCAGCAGTGAACTAGCGGGGGGCCGATCCACAGATACGCAGTATTTT. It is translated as CASSELAGGRSTDTQYF.

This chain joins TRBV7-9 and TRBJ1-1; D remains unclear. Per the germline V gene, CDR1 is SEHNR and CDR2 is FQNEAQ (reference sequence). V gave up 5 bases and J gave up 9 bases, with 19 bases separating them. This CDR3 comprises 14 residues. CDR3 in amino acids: CASSRLEAVPQAFF. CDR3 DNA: TGTGCCAGCAGCCGGTTAGAGGCAGTCCCCCAAGCTTTCTTT. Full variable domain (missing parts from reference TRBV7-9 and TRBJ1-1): DTGVSQNPRHKITKRGQNVTFRCDPISEHNRLYWYRQTLGQGPEFLTYFQNEAQLEKSRLLSDRFSAERPKGSFSTLEIQRTEQGDSAMYLCASSRLEAVPQAFFGQGTRLTVV.